Each of the 28 T cell receptor beta chains below was sequenced from the same sample in a study of blood T cell repertoires in COVID-19. Profiling relied on immunoSEQ multiplex PCR, and the TCRdb table lists in-frame clones only, not all of them. The sample includes approximately 260,000 clones, nearly 90% of them seen just once. The sequencing input was peripheral blood. Receptors were obtained from a woman aged 40-49 years who had recovered from COVID-19.

The V and J genes are TRBV7-9 and TRBJ1-2; 7 bases are a match to TRBD1. The trim removed 5 bases at V and 2 bases at J, leaving 2 bases unmatched. Per germline, CDR1 SEHNR and CDR2 FQNEAQ (reference sequence). CDR3 length: 13 residues. The CDR3 region is CASSGQANYGYTF. The CDR3, as DNA: TGTGCCAGCAGCGGACAGGCGAACTATGGCTACACCTTC.

V usage is TRBV18 and J usage is TRBJ2-1; 8 nucleotides line up with TRBD2. In germline, CDR1 is KGHSH, CDR2 LQKENI. V gave up 3 bases and J gave up 0 bases; unmatched junction bases: 13. The CDR3 length is 19 residues. The CDR3: CASSPFASGLASSYNEQFF. CDR3 nucleotides: TGTGCCAGCTCACCTTTCGCTAGCGGGCTTGCTAGCTCCTACAATGAGCAGTTCTTC. The entire variable domain, with the rest obtained from reference TRBV18 and TRBJ2-1, is as follows: NAGVMQNPRHLVRRRGQEARLRCSPMKGHSHVYWYRQLPEEGLKFMVYLQKENIIDESGMPKERFSAEFPKEGPSILRIQQVVRGDSAAYFCASSPFASGLASSYNEQFFGPGTRLTVL.

The chain has TRBV6-2 or TRBV6-3 and TRBJ2-3; TRBD2 might be the D (6 bases). CDR1 MNHEY and CDR2 SVGEGT come from the germline V gene. The CDR3 consists of 18 residues. Trimming stripped 2 bases from V and 3 bases from J, with 21 bases between. The CDR3 DNA follows: TGTGCCAGCAGTTACGGGCCGATTCTAGCGATTAGAACAGATACGCAGTATTTT. This codes for CASSYGPILAIRTDTQYF.

This chain joins TRBV7-2 and TRBJ2-7, with D hard to call. The germline V and J ends were trimmed by 1 base and 0 bases, with 10 bases remaining between them. CDR1 is SGHTA and CDR2 is FQGNSA in the germline V gene. The CDR3 is 15 amino acids. CDR3 sequence (DNA): TGTGCCAGCAGCTTAGGCAGCGCAATCTCCTACGAGCAGTACTTC. This sequence encodes CASSLGSAISYEQYF.

This clone occurred once. The J gene is TRBJ2-2, the V gene TRBV5-1; D perhaps matches TRBD1 (5 bases). V dropped 2 bases and J dropped 5 bases, with 16 bases sitting between them. Germline values: CDR1 SGHRS, CDR2 YFSETQ. The CDR3 consists of 16 residues. The CDR3 region is CASSFGSQGRTGELFF. DNA of the CDR3: TGCGCCAGCAGCTTTGGAAGTCAGGGTAGGACCGGGGAGCTGTTTTTT.

The chain carries TRBV5-4 and TRBJ2-7, with 11 bases that match TRBD1. The J segment lost 7 bases and the V segment lost 3 bases, leaving 12 bases of the junction unmatched. The germline V gene encodes CDR1 SGHNT and CDR2 YYREEE (reference sequence). This CDR3 has 16 amino acids. CDR3 loop: CASSSSRDRGGWEQYF. For the CDR3, the DNA is TGTGCCAGCAGCTCCTCCCGGGACAGGGGGGGCTGGGAGCAGTACTTC.

The chain recombines TRBV7-2 with TRBJ2-3; tentative D call: TRBD1 (6 bases). CDR3 size: 14 residues. Germline CDR1 SGHTA, CDR2 FQGNSA. Trimming cost V 1 base and J 9 bases, with 14 bases left between them. CDR3 sequence (DNA): TGTGCCAGCAGCTTAGACAGGGCCGTGTGGACGCAGTATTTT. Protein product: CASSLDRAVWTQYF.

The chain couples TRBV7-3 to TRBJ2-1; 8 bases are a match to TRBD2. V dropped 1 base and J dropped 2; count of bases not matched to a gene: 1. Germline loops: CDR1 SGHTA, CDR2 FQGTGA. The CDR3 extends over 15 amino acids. The CDR3 DNA is TGTGCCAGCAGCTTAAGGCGGGAGGCCTACAATGAGCAGTTCTTC. Encoded protein: CASSLRREAYNEQFF. Full variable domain (rest looked up from reference TRBV7-3 and TRBJ2-1): GAGVSQTPSNKVTEKGKYVELRCDPISGHTALYWYRQSLGQGPEFLIYFQGTGAADDSGLPNDRFFAVRPEGSVSTLKIQRTERGDSAVYLCASSLRREAYNEQFFGPGTRLTVL.

The chain couples TRBV6-5 to TRBJ2-7; 8 bases are shared with TRBD1. This CDR3 has 16 amino acids. J was trimmed by 4 bases and V by 1 base; bases with no gene match: 9. Germline CDR1 and CDR2: MNHEY and SVGAGI. This CDR3 is CASSYLGTGVLYEQYF. The CDR3, as DNA: TGTGCCAGCAGTTACTTGGGGACAGGCGTCCTTTACGAGCAGTACTTC.

The chain employs TRBV30 and TRBJ1-5; 7 positions match TRBD1. Germline V gene sequence: CDR1 GTSNPN, CDR2 SVGIG (reference sequence). The CDR3 is 16 residues long. Trimming at V came to 1 base and at J to 0 bases, leaving 6 bases not matched to a gene. CDR3 nucleotides: TGTGCCTGGAGTGGACAGGGCGGACATAGCAATCAGCCCCAGCATTTT. It encodes CAWSGQGGHSNQPQHF.

This clone has just a few counts. In DNA, the CDR3 is TGTGCCAGCTCACCACAGAACGGACTCCCCTCAGAGACCCAGTACTTC. Its translation is CASSPQNGLPSETQYF. This chain links TRBV18 with TRBJ2-5; D may be TRBD2 (5 bases). Germline values: CDR1 KGHSH, CDR2 LQKENI. This CDR3 has 16 amino acids. The ends were cut back, 1 base at V and 4 bases at J, with 16 bases in the middle.

This clone was detected only a few times. The chain joins TRBV7-2 to TRBJ2-2; a possible D gene is TRBD1 (6 bases). CDR3 length: 15 amino acids. Looked up from germline, CDR1 is SGHTA and CDR2 is FQGNSA. Trimming took 3 bases from V and 7 from J, leaving 15 bases between them. CDR3 in amino acids: CASSLQGSLGGELFF. Here the CDR3 DNA reads TGTGCCAGCAGCTTGCAGGGGTCCCTCGGCGGGGAGCTGTTTTTT.

This clone was observed a handful of times. The CDR3 nucleotides read TGTGCCAGCAGCCTCGCTGGCGGGAGGGCCTTAGATACGCAGTATTTT. As protein: CASSLAGGRALDTQYF. The rearrangement uses TRBV5-4 and TRBJ2-3; 9 positions agree with TRBD2. V shed 4 bases, J shed 5 bases, and the junction held 11 bases outside the gene matches. The CDR3 spans 16 residues. Germline CDR1 SGHNT, CDR2 YYREEE (reference sequence).

The sample holds one count of this clone. This rearrangement joins TRBV5-4 to TRBJ2-7; 9 positions match TRBD2. The CDR3 length is 15 residues. CDR1 SGHNT and CDR2 YYREEE come from the germline V gene (reference sequence). V shed 2 bases, J shed 2 bases, and the junction held 5 bases outside the gene matches. CDR3 in amino acids: CASSFFGGRAYEQYF. The CDR3 coding sequence is TGTGCCAGCAGCTTCTTTGGCGGGAGGGCCTACGAGCAGTACTTC. The variable domain in full, completed from reference TRBV5-4 and TRBJ2-7, reads ETGVTQSPTHLIKTRGQQVTLRCSSQSGHNTVSWYQQALGQGPQFIFQYYREEENGRGNFPPRFSGLQFPNYSSELNVNALELDDSALYLCASSFFGGRAYEQYFGPGTRLTVT.

V usage is TRBV19 and J usage is TRBJ2-2; 7 positions agree with TRBD1. Germline values: CDR1 LNHDA, CDR2 SQIVND (reference sequence). J lost 1 base, V lost 0 bases, and 2 bases had no gene match. The CDR3 totals 16 residues. CDR3 coding DNA: TGTGCCAGTAGTATAGAATGGACAGGGAACACCGGGGAGCTGTTTTTT. This encodes CASSIEWTGNTGELFF.

This clone was observed a single time. The chain has TRBV7-2 and TRBJ2-3; TRBD2 agrees at 14 bases. This CDR3 has 17 amino acids. Trimming at V came to 4 bases and at J to 6 bases, leaving 9 bases not matched to a gene. CDR1 is SGHTA and CDR2 is FQGNSA in the germline V gene. CDR3 in amino acids: CASSYTTGTSGSDTQYF. The CDR3 bases are TGTGCCAGCAGCTACACCACCGGGACTAGCGGGAGTGATACGCAGTATTTT. Full variable domain (rest looked up from reference TRBV7-2 and TRBJ2-3): GAGVSQSPSNKVTEKGKDVELRCDPISGHTALYWYRQSLGQGLEFLIYFQGNSAPDKSGLPSDRFSAERTGGSVSTLTIQRTQQEDSAVYLCASSYTTGTSGSDTQYFGPGTRLTVL.

V gene TRBV5-4 combines with J gene TRBJ2-5, with a tentative D call TRBD1 (6 bases). Trimming left V 5 bases short and J 1 base short, with 15 bases between. The CDR3 sequence is 15 residues long. Germline CDR1 and CDR2: SGHNT and YYREEE (reference sequence). The CDR3 protein is CASRQVDRSQETQYF. The CDR3 DNA is TGTGCCAGCAGACAAGTAGACAGGAGCCAAGAGACCCAGTACTTC.

This sequence joins TRBV19 and TRBJ2-1; perhaps TRBD2 as D (7 bases). Per germline, CDR1 LNHDA and CDR2 SQIVND (reference sequence). V was cut by 6 bases and J by 3 bases, with 15 bases left in between. This CDR3 contains 15 residues. The CDR3 protein is CASRPRGGYYNEQFF. The CDR3 DNA sequence: TGTGCCAGTAGGCCTAGGGGGGGCTACTACAATGAGCAGTTCTTC.

The chain employs TRBV6-5 and TRBJ2-7; TRBD2 might be the D (8 bases). Germline values: CDR1 MNHEY, CDR2 SVGAGI. This CDR3 has 13 residues. Deletions cut 5 bases from V and 9 bases from J, with 17 bases between. This CDR3 reads CASSKSGGGGQYF. The CDR3 nucleotides read TGTGCCAGCAGTAAATCGGGAGGGGGCGGGCAGTACTTC.

The chain recombines TRBV24-1 with TRBJ2-5, with D maybe TRBD1 (5 bases). V shed 5 bases and J shed 4 bases, with 16 bases lying between them. CDR3 size: 15 residues. Germline CDR1 KGHDR, CDR2 SFDVKD. This chain's CDR3 is CATSGVTGARETQYF. The CDR3 coding sequence is TGTGCCACCAGTGGCGTGACTGGGGCCAGAGAGACCCAGTACTTC.

CDR3 coding DNA: TGTGCCAGCAGTCCCCATGGAGGGGGCGCGATGGAGACCCAGTACTTC. Its protein product is CASSPHGGGAMETQYF. This chain joins TRBV28 and TRBJ2-5, with a possible D match to TRBD1 (7 bases). The V end was cut by 5 bases, the J end by 5 bases, with 21 bases between. Germline V lookup: CDR1 MDHEN, CDR2 SYDVKM. The CDR3 runs 16 residues. The complete variable domain, with remaining parts taken from reference TRBV28 and TRBJ2-5, reads DVKVTQSSRYLVKRTGEKVFLECVQDMDHENMFWYRQDPGLGLRLIYFSYDVKMKEKGDIPEGYSVSREKKERFSLILESASTNQTSMYLCASSPHGGGAMETQYFGPGTRLLVL.

This chain uses TRBV7-2 with TRBJ2-5; 8 bases map to TRBD1. The J segment lost 5 bases and the V segment lost 5 bases, leaving 13 bases of the junction unmatched. Germline V gene sequence: CDR1 SGHTA, CDR2 FQGNSA. The CDR3 is made up of 16 amino acids. The CDR3 coding sequence is TGTGCCAGCAGCACCAGACAGGGGTCCTCGGGGGAGACCCAGTACTTC. It codes for CASSTRQGSSGETQYF.

The rearrangement uses TRBV19 and TRBJ1-4; 9 bases are a match to TRBD1. Germline CDR1 reads LNHDA; CDR2 reads SQIVND (reference sequence). V was pared by 0 bases and J by 5 bases, with 7 bases of the junction left unmatched. The CDR3 extends over 17 amino acids. DNA of the CDR3: TGTGCCAGTAGTATAGATCGGCTGGGGACAGGGAATGAAAAACTGTTTTTT. Protein product: CASSIDRLGTGNEKLFF. Variable domain in full (rest from reference TRBV19 and TRBJ1-4): DGGITQSPKYLFRKEGQNVTLSCEQNLNHDAMYWYRQDPGQGLRLIYYSQIVNDFQKGDIAEGYSVSREKKESFPLTVTSAQKNPTAFYLCASSIDRLGTGNEKLFFGSGTQLSVL.

The genes are TRBV4-1 and TRBJ1-1; 7 bases match TRBD1. This CDR3 has 16 amino acids. V lost 4 bases and J lost 1; bases outside the gene matches: 9. Germline CDR1 and CDR2: MGHRA and YSYEKL. CDR3: CASSLGTTGPNTEAFF. The CDR3 region has the DNA TGCGCCAGCAGCCTCGGAACGACAGGGCCGAACACTGAAGCTTTCTTT.

The chain combines TRBV28 with TRBJ1-6; D not certain. The CDR3 runs to 15 residues. CDR1 is MDHEN, CDR2 SYDVKM, per germline. V was cut by 2 bases and J by 7 bases, with 12 bases left in between. The CDR3 sequence is CASSLRETRNSPLHF. The CDR3 DNA reads TGTGCCAGCAGTTTACGGGAGACACGGAATTCACCCCTCCACTTT.

The chain has TRBV30 and TRBJ1-6; D unresolved. Germline V gene sequence: CDR1 GTSNPN, CDR2 SVGIG (reference sequence). The CDR3 has 14 residues. V lost 4 bases, J lost 10 bases, and 17 bases lay in between. The CDR3 coding sequence is TGTGCCTGGAATGCCGGAGGTCTATCCTCACCCCTCCACTTT. Amino acids: CAWNAGGLSSPLHF.

V usage is TRBV7-8 and J usage is TRBJ1-4, with D hard to call. V was shortened by 5 bases and J by 3 bases, with 16 bases between the two germline ends. Germline V lookup: CDR1 SGHVS, CDR2 FQNEAQ. The CDR3 has 16 residues. The CDR3 DNA reads TGTGCCAGCAGCGGCTCCGGGATCAGAGCTAATGAAAAACTGTTTTTT. Protein product: CASSGSGIRANEKLFF. Complete variable domain (other parts from reference TRBV7-8 and TRBJ1-4): GAGVSQSPRYKVAKRGQDVALRCDPISGHVSLFWYQQALGQGPEFLTYFQNEAQLDKSGLPSDRFFAERPEGSVSTLKIQRTQQEDSAVYLCASSGSGIRANEKLFFGSGTQLSVL.

A single count supports this clone. In nucleotides, the CDR3 is TGCGCCAGCAGCTTGGTCCCGGAGAACTACGAGCAGTACTTC. The encoded protein is CASSLVPENYEQYF. The genes are TRBV5-1 and TRBJ2-7; no reliable D call. This CDR3 comprises 14 residues. Germline V gene sequence: CDR1 SGHRS, CDR2 YFSETQ. Trimming removed 0 bases at V and 3 bases at J, with 10 bases between.